This T cell receptor (beta chain) was documented in a study of cytomegalovirus exposure and HLA in healthy donors. 60 Vbeta and 13 Jbeta primers were used in PCR. Sequenced by immunoSEQ multiplex PCR; TCRdb stores in-frame clones only, minus some. The data contain 90,000 to 130,000 clones, almost 70% of them singletons. This clonotype was sampled from a man aged 25 to 40 in good health and CMV-seropositive. The sequenced sample was PBMCs.

CDR3 loop: CASRTDWSSPYEQYV. The CDR3 region has the DNA TGTGCCAGCAGAACCGACTGGTCTTCCCCCTACGAGCAGTACGTC. J is TRBJ2-7 and V is TRBV27, with no clear D. V dropped 6 bases and J dropped 2 bases, with 17 bases sitting between them. CDR3 length: 15 amino acids. Per the germline V gene, CDR1 is MNHEY and CDR2 is SMNVEV (reference sequence).